Listed below are T cell receptor beta chains from one sample, sequenced in a study of beta chain features in type 1 diabetes. Generated by immunoSEQ multiplex PCR, the TCRdb table keeps only in-frame clones and is missing some. This sample has 860,000 or so clones, with about a sixth found just once. Sequenced input: naive CD4+ T cells from blood. The source of these receptors is a woman aged 18-35 years in good health. The CDR3 runs from the conserved cysteine through the conserved F or W. D genes are given only for firm matches. Size is stated for part of the rows, as once, few or many counts, or as a class when the clone is expanded.

CDR3aa	CDR3nt	v_gene	j_gene	d_gene	abundance
CASQISGRADEQFF	TGCGCCAGCCAAATTAGCGGGAGGGCCGATGAGCAGTTCTTC	TRBV5-1	TRBJ2-1	TRBD2	few
CASKRRDLNTEAFF	TGTGCCAGTAAACGCAGGGACTTGAACACTGAAGCTTTCTTT	TRBV19	TRBJ1-1	-	-
CASSFGLMNYGYTF	TGTGCCAGCAGCTTTGGACTGATGAACTATGGCTACACCTTC	TRBV7-2	TRBJ1-2	-	-
CASSQRSGNEQYF	TGCGCCAGCAGCCAAAGGTCAGGGAACGAGCAGTACTTC	TRBV4-3	TRBJ2-7	-	few
CSATILDEQFF	TGCAGTGCTACGATACTCGATGAGCAGTTCTTC	TRBV20-1	TRBJ2-1	-	few
CATRGLAGPLANTGELFF	TGTGCCACCCGAGGGCTAGCGGGGCCGCTAGCGAACACCGGGGAGCTGTTTTTT	TRBV27	TRBJ2-2	TRBD2	-
CASSEIAGLYEQYF	TGTGCCAGCAGTGAAATAGCGGGACTCTACGAGCAGTACTTC	TRBV6-1	TRBJ2-7	TRBD2	-
CASSEGSNTEAFF	TGCGCCAGCAGCGAAGGGTCGAACACTGAAGCTTTCTTT	TRBV10-1	TRBJ1-1	-	few
CASSESSMANSYNEQFF	TGCGCCAGCAGTGAGTCGTCGATGGCTAACTCCTACAATGAGCAGTTCTTC	TRBV10-2	TRBJ2-1	-	few
CASSTQRGDGYTF	TGTGCCAGCAGTACTCAACGGGGGGATGGCTACACCTTC	TRBV7-9	TRBJ1-2	-	-
CASSSGQYKETQYF	TGCGCCAGCAGCTCTGGACAGTACAAAGAGACCCAGTACTTC	TRBV5-1	TRBJ2-5	-	-
CASSTLGEQYF	TGTGCCAGCAGTACGCTGGGGGAGCAGTACTTC	TRBV6-6	TRBJ2-7	-	-
CASSSFGSSGNEQFF	TGTGCCAGCAGCTCCTTCGGGAGCTCCGGCAATGAGCAGTTCTTC	TRBV7-2	TRBJ2-1	-	-
CASVMDFGYGYTF	TGTGCCAGCGTCATGGACTTTGGATATGGCTACACCTTC	TRBV2	TRBJ1-2	-	few
CASSRTPGLAGVNIQYF	TGTGCCAGCAGCCGTACGCCCGGGTTGGCGGGAGTGAACATTCAGTACTTC	TRBV7-2	TRBJ2-4	TRBD2	few
CASSFSGYYEQYF	TGTGCCAGCAGCTTTAGCGGATACTACGAGCAGTACTTC	TRBV5-5	TRBJ2-7	-	-
CASSKDGHQETQYF	TGCGCCAGCAGCAAAGACGGACACCAAGAGACCCAGTACTTC	TRBV5-1	TRBJ2-5	-	-
CASSQRLAGSWNSNEQFF	TGCGCCAGCAGCCAAAGGCTAGCGGGTAGTTGGAATAGCAATGAGCAGTTCTTC	TRBV4-3	TRBJ2-1	TRBD2	-
CASSPRGSTEAFF	TGTGCCAGCTCACCACGGGGAAGTACTGAAGCTTTCTTT	TRBV18	TRBJ1-1	-	-
CASSSTSVADTQYF	TGTGCCAGCAGTTCCACTAGCGTGGCAGATACGCAGTATTTT	TRBV28	TRBJ2-3	TRBD2	-
CASSLVGGGQPQHF	TGTGCCAGCAGCTTAGTTGGGGGGGGACAGCCCCAGCATTTT	TRBV7-9	TRBJ1-5	-	few
CASSLVLGLGTDTQYF	TGTGCCAGCAGCTTAGTTTTGGGACTAGGCACAGATACGCAGTATTTT	TRBV7-8	TRBJ2-3	TRBD2	-
CASSQESRGQGKLGTDTQYF	TGCGCCAGCAGCCAAGAGTCACGGGGACAGGGCAAGCTGGGCACAGATACGCAGTATTTT	TRBV4-3	TRBJ2-3	TRBD1	few
CASSLETIGDARNEQFF	TGTGCCAGCAGCTTAGAGACTATCGGGGACGCCCGGAATGAGCAGTTCTTC	TRBV7-9	TRBJ2-1	-	-
CASTESGRDTQYF	TGTGCCAGCACCGAGTCAGGGAGGGATACGCAGTATTTT	TRBV28	TRBJ2-3	-	few
CASSPRGRSPLHF	TGTGCCAGCAGTCCAAGGGGAAGATCACCCCTCCACTTT	TRBV27	TRBJ1-6	-	few
CAIGRASGGGPETQYF	TGTGCCATCGGCAGGGCATCGGGCGGGGGTCCAGAGACCCAGTACTTC	TRBV10-3	TRBJ2-5	TRBD2	-
CASSQDRAGTGRNEQFF	TGTGCCAGCAGCCAAGATCGGGCGGGGACAGGCCGTAATGAGCAGTTCTTC	TRBV4-2	TRBJ2-1	TRBD1	few
CASSLVGPLIQETQYF	TGTGCCAGCAGCTTAGTAGGGCCCCTGATTCAAGAGACCCAGTACTTC	TRBV7-2	TRBJ2-5	-	-
CASSEQGATDTQYF	TGTGCCAGCAGTGAACAGGGGGCAACAGATACGCAGTATTTT	TRBV2	TRBJ2-3	TRBD1	-
CASSLTSVPSYEQYF	TGTGCCAGCAGCTTAACTAGCGTCCCATCCTACGAGCAGTACTTC	TRBV5-4	TRBJ2-7	TRBD2	few
CASSYSGGLGNQPQHF	TGTGCCAGCAGTTACTCCGGGGGGCTCGGCAATCAGCCCCAGCATTTT	TRBV6-6	TRBJ1-5	-	-
CASSLTSGRLNEQFF	TGTGCCAGCAGCCTAACTAGCGGGAGGCTCAATGAGCAGTTCTTC	TRBV7-3	TRBJ2-1	TRBD2	-
CATAGLAKNIQYF	TGTGCCACCGCGGGACTAGCCAAAAACATTCAGTACTTC	TRBV15	TRBJ2-4	-	-
CSVYLGVAGVKNIQYF	TGCAGCGTTTATTTGGGGGTAGCGGGAGTTAAAAACATTCAGTACTTC	TRBV29-1	TRBJ2-4	TRBD2	-
CASSFEGQGYPRTKNIQYF	TGTGCCAGCAGCTTTGAGGGACAGGGGTATCCAAGGACCAAAAACATTCAGTACTTC	TRBV7-9	TRBJ2-4	TRBD1	-
CASCVTLNTEAFF	TGTGCCAGCTGTGTTACGTTGAACACTGAAGCTTTCTTT	TRBV6-1	TRBJ1-1	-	-
CASSSSPHQETQYF	TGTGCCAGCAGCTCAAGTCCCCACCAAGAGACCCAGTACTTC	TRBV9	TRBJ2-5	-	-
CASSHERGNSYNEQFF	TGTGCCAGCAGCCATGAGCGGGGCAATTCCTACAATGAGCAGTTCTTC	TRBV4-2	TRBJ2-1	TRBD2	few
CASSSLGRASGSYNEQFF	TGTGCCAGCAGCTCCCTCGGGAGGGCCTCGGGCTCCTACAATGAGCAGTTCTTC	TRBV7-9	TRBJ2-1	TRBD2	-
CASSSFRGQGDEQFF	TGTGCCAGCAGCTCATTCCGCGGCCAGGGGGATGAGCAGTTCTTC	TRBV11-2	TRBJ2-1	TRBD1	few
CASSSKYPGNDTQYF	TGTGCCAGCAGCTCCAAGTATCCGGGAAACGATACGCAGTATTTT	TRBV5-4	TRBJ2-3	-	few
CASSFSSTPYNEQFF	TGTGCCAGCAGCTTCTCCAGTACACCCTACAATGAGCAGTTCTTC	TRBV7-3	TRBJ2-1	-	-
CASSLSGSTYNEQFF	TGTGCCAGCAGCTTATCCGGGAGTACCTACAATGAGCAGTTCTTC	TRBV7-9	TRBJ2-1	-	few
CASSLQDYEQYF	TGTGCCAGCAGCTTGCAAGATTACGAGCAGTACTTC	TRBV5-6	TRBJ2-7	-	few
CASSHWTAEQYF	TGTGCCAGCAGCCACTGGACGGCAGAGCAGTACTTC	TRBV14	TRBJ2-7	-	few
CASSQVGVGGETQYF	TGCGCCAGCAGCCAAGTGGGCGTGGGGGGGGAGACCCAGTACTTC	TRBV4-1	TRBJ2-5	TRBD2	-
CASSPGLNYNEQFF	TGTGCCAGTAGCCCGGGACTAAACTACAATGAGCAGTTCTTC	TRBV19	TRBJ2-1	TRBD2	few
CASSFRGTGELFF	TGTGCCAGCAGCTTCCGGGGGACCGGGGAGCTGTTTTTT	TRBV28	TRBJ2-2	-	few
CSVNTYKDF	TGCAGTGTCAATACCTACAAAGACTTC	TRBV20-1	TRBJ2-7	-	-
CASSLGLADTDTQYF	TGTGCCAGCAGCTTGGGACTAGCGGACACAGATACGCAGTATTTT	TRBV5-4	TRBJ2-3	TRBD2	few